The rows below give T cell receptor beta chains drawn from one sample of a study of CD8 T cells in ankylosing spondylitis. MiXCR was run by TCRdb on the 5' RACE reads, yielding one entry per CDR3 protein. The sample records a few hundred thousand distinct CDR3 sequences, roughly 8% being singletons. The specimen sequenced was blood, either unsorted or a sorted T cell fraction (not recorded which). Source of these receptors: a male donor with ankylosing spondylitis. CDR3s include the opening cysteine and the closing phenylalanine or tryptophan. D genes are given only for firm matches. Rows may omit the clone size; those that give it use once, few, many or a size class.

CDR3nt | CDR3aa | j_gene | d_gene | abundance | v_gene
TGCGCCAGCAGCGGATCAGGGGGCTTCGATGAGCAGTTCTTC | CASSGSGGFDEQFF | TRBJ2-1 | TRBD1 | few | TRBV5-1
TGTGCCAGCGACCACGGTGGCAGGGGTACAGATACGCAGTATTTT | CASDHGGRGTDTQYF | TRBJ2-3 | - | few | TRBV11-2
TGTGCCAGCAGCTTAATGGCCGGGGCGAACACCGGGGAGCTGTTTTTT | CASSLMAGANTGELFF | TRBJ2-2 | - | - | TRBV7-3
TGTGCCAGCAGACCCAGGGAGTTCGGTGAAGCTTTCTTT | CASRPREFGEAFF | TRBJ1-1 | - | few | TRBV7-3
TGTGCCAGCAGCCAACGGAGGGAAGCCTACGAGCAGTACTTC | CASSQRREAYEQYF | TRBJ2-7 | - | few | TRBV3-1
TGCAGTGCACGGCGGCGCCCAGCCTACGAGCAGTACTTC | CSARRRPAYEQYF | TRBJ2-7 | - | many | TRBV20-1
TGCAGTGCTTCGCTCTCACGGAACACTGAAGCTTTCTTT | CSASLSRNTEAFF | TRBJ1-1 | - | - | TRBV20-1
TGTGCCAGCAGCAACCGACTAGCGGTTAGCACAGATACGCAGTATTTT | CASSNRLAVSTDTQYF | TRBJ2-3 | TRBD2 | few | TRBV5-4
TGTGCCAGCAGAGCAGGGACTAGCGGGTTCCAAGAGACCCAGTACTTC | CASRAGTSGFQETQYF | TRBJ2-5 | TRBD2 | - | TRBV2
TGCGCCAGCAGCTTGGCAGCGTCTGCGAACACCGGGGAGCTGTTTTTT | CASSLAASANTGELFF | TRBJ2-2 | - | few | TRBV5-1
TGTGCCACCCCTCGGCGGGAGCCCTACAATGAGCAGTTCTTC | CATPRREPYNEQFF | TRBJ2-1 | TRBD2 | many | TRBV15
TGCAGTGCTTTCTGGGCTATAGGCAATGAGCAGTTCTTC | CSAFWAIGNEQFF | TRBJ2-1 | - | - | TRBV20-1
TGTGCCAGCAGTTTATGGGACAGGGAGAATCAGCCCCAGCATTTT | CASSLWDRENQPQHF | TRBJ1-5 | TRBD1 | many | TRBV28
TGTGCCAGCAGTTACGGGCCTATCTACGAGCAGTACTTC | CASSYGPIYEQYF | TRBJ2-7 | - | few | TRBV6-2/TRBV6-3
TGTGCCAGCAGCCCCTCAGGAGGTCCCTACAATGAGCAGTTCTTC | CASSPSGGPYNEQFF | TRBJ2-1 | - | - | TRBV5-6
TGCGCCAGCAGCCTTTTGCCGGGACTAGCAACAGATACGCAGTATTTT | CASSLLPGLATDTQYF | TRBJ2-3 | TRBD2 | few | TRBV5-1
TGTGCCAGCAGTCCGCCCCAGGGAGGGGAGCAGTACTTC | CASSPPQGGEQYF | TRBJ2-7 | TRBD2 | few | TRBV12-3/TRBV12-4
TGCGCCAGCAGCTTGGAGGTGGGAGGGCCAAAGGAGACCCAGTACTTC | CASSLEVGGPKETQYF | TRBJ2-5 | TRBD2 | many | TRBV5-1
TGCAGCGTTAGGGCTAGGAGCTCCTACAATGAGCAGTTCTTC | CSVRARSSYNEQFF | TRBJ2-1 | - | many | TRBV29-1
TGTGCCAGCAGCTTACAGGGCCAAGAGACCCAGTACTTC | CASSLQGQETQYF | TRBJ2-5 | - | - | TRBV7-2
TGCAGTGCTTTAGGTGCGGACCCCTCGGTTGAAAAACTGTTTTTT | CSALGADPSVEKLFF | TRBJ1-4 | - | - | TRBV20-1
TGTGCCAGCAGTTTAACAGGGGAAAGGCCCCAGCATTTT | CASSLTGERPQHF | TRBJ1-5 | TRBD1 | - | TRBV7-2
TGTGCCAGCAGCCAACGCCTAGCAAGTGGAGATGAGCAGTTCTTC | CASSQRLASGDEQFF | TRBJ2-1 | - | - | TRBV3-1
TGTGCCACCAGCAGAGATAGGTCTGGGGCCAACGTCCTGACTTTC | CATSRDRSGANVLTF | TRBJ2-6 | - | many | TRBV15
TGTGCCAGCAGCCCACGAGAGTTCTACTCTGGAAACACCATATATTTT | CASSPREFYSGNTIYF | TRBJ1-3 | - | - | TRBV7-9
TGCGCCAGCAGCCCCCCTGCCGGGGACACCGGGGAGCTGTTTTTT | CASSPPAGDTGELFF | TRBJ2-2 | - | many | TRBV5-1